The TCR beta chain under discussion was sequenced for a study of blood T cell repertoires in COVID-19 (dated by TCRdb to 2020 to 2021). As for the study more broadly: The collaborator samples originated in the United States, Italy and Spain and spanned the acute and convalescent phases of COVID-19. Where HLA class I and class II types were available, the types were taken from metadata supplied by the sample provider, not from assay-based typing. The repertoires were released in a freely available public database intended as a resource for research on the immune response to SARS-CoV-2. The samples were drawn from two sources: the first 160 participants of the ongoing ImmuneRACE study, and fewer than 1,500 subjects contributed by 6 global collaborators. Sample metadata almost always included a de-identified subject ID, COVID-19 status, age in years and sex. Deeply sampled blood TCRbeta repertoires from subjects exposed to, actively infected with, or recovered from COVID-19 were included in the dataset. The material from the prospective study consisted of cDNA or gDNA derived from T cells, B-cell-depleted T cells, or PBMCs. What the authors observed across the whole study: Clinical and demographic metadata were provided uncurated, with the amount varying by source and participant.

The immunoSEQ Assay, a bias-controlled multiplex PCR, was used to amplify TCRbeta CDR3 regions from genomic DNA. The original pipeline was this. The number of nucleated cells in each sample was estimated by amplification of reference gene primers within the assay. Sequence reads were collapsed and filtered to measure the absolute abundance of every unique TCRbeta CDR3 rearrangement. For each sample, productive Simpson clonality was calculated as the square root of Simpson's diversity index over productive rearrangements. This is the immuneACCESS table as TCRdb keeps it, with only in-frame sequences that have V and J called. A part of the clones is gone; compared with another copy, unresolved V genes explain less than half, and the rest is unexplained. That table is the source of V, J and clone size, and D and trimming were worked out from the DNA. The sample table shows about 270,000 clones, and approximately 89% are seen once. The ten largest clones add up to over 8% of the sample.

On this clone: There is no known antigen for this receptor. Per-base qualities were not stored, and no clone one base away is much larger.

The germline V gene (reference sequence) sets CDR1 to LGHDT and CDR2 to YNNKEL. The CDR3 contains 15 residues, cysteine and phenylalanine counted. Only the CDR3 portion is preserved as DNA: 45 bases, with reading frame beginning at the first base. After removal of 1 base from V and 5 bases from J, the junction retains 4 bases not matched to a gene. Collaborating institutions collected whole blood in K2EDTA tubes following their own protocols. For TCRbeta analysis, collaborator samples were shipped as frozen whole blood, as isolated PBMCs, or as DNA extracted from either sample type. Material: peripheral blood. Here the chain combines TRBV3-1 (or the pseudogene TRBV3-2) and TRBJ2-3; 9 central nucleotides agree with TRBD2. The source is a man aged 35 to 55 with active or convalescent COVID-19. The DNA is as follows: TGTGCCAGCAGCCAAGCGCTAGCGGGAATAGATACGCAGTATTTT. Translated, it gives CASSQALAGIDTQYF.